A single sample gave rise to the 19 T cell receptor beta chains below, sequenced in a study of blood T cell repertoires in COVID-19 (TCRdb year 2020). The library was built by means of the immunoSEQ multiplex PCR assay. The immuneACCESS repertoire file appears here via TCRdb, limited to in-frame rearrangements. These files lack a portion of the clones; in checked studies, under half of the deficit traces to unresolved V genes, and the cause of the others is not known. The sample table records approximately 120,000 clones; around 89% of these occur just once. The ten largest clones take up approximately 1% of the sample. Material for sequencing was peripheral blood. These receptors were collected from a human donor in a cohort sampled during active COVID-19.

The V call is TRBV7-9, the J call TRBJ2-7; 7 bases align to TRBD2. CDR1 is SEHNR and CDR2 is FQNEAQ in the germline V gene (reference sequence). The V segment lost 1 base and the J segment 1 base; nucleotides outside the gene matches: 4. The CDR3 contains 15 residues. CDR3 in amino acids: CASSLVAGGSYEQYF. CDR3 nucleotide sequence: TGTGCCAGCAGCTTAGTAGCGGGCGGATCCTACGAGCAGTACTTC.

The genes are TRBV5-4 and TRBJ2-7; TRBD1 matches 7 bases. Germline V gene data show CDR1 as SGHNT and CDR2 as YYREEE (reference sequence). Trimming took 0 bases from V and 3 from J; bases not matched to a gene: 6. CDR3 length equals 15 residues. The DNA of the CDR3 is TGTGCCAGCAGCTTGGGGGACAGTGTTTTCTACGAGCAGTACTTC. Translating it yields CASSLGDSVFYEQYF.

J is TRBJ1-6 and V is TRBV27; no clear D. The CDR3 is 15 amino acids. V was cut by 5 bases and J by 4 bases, with 12 bases left in between. Germline CDR1 and CDR2: MNHEY and SMNVEV (reference sequence). This CDR3 is CASSLDGGYNSPLHF. CDR3 sequence (DNA): TGTGCCAGCAGTCTAGACGGCGGATATAATTCACCCCTCCACTTT.

The CDR3 nucleotides are TGTGCCAGCACCAGGGACAGGATAAACACCGGGGAGCTGTTTTTT. This gives the protein CASTRDRINTGELFF. This sequence joins TRBV6-5 and TRBJ2-2; TRBD1 matches 8 bases. The CDR3 loop spans 15 amino acids. Germline loops: CDR1 MNHEY, CDR2 SVGAGI. V trimming: 7 bases; J trimming: 2 bases; junction bases outside the gene matches: 6.

The sample holds a few counts of this clone. V is TRBV27 and J is TRBJ1-3, with TRBD1 matching 9 bases. The CDR3 consists of 15 residues. V was clipped by 5 bases and J by 3 bases; unmatched bases: 5. CDR1 is MNHEY and CDR2 is SMNVEV in the germline V gene (reference sequence). The CDR3 loop reads CASSPTGGIGNTIYF. The CDR3 DNA reads as TGTGCCAGCAGTCCCACAGGGGGCATTGGAAACACCATATATTTT.

The CDR3 loop is CASSQVDFAQVHEKLFF. CDR3 DNA: TGTGCCAGCAGCCAGGTAGATTTCGCGCAGGTACATGAAAAACTGTTTTTT. The gene calls are TRBV7-3 and TRBJ1-4; D not resolved. The CDR3 has 17 residues. V was pared by 5 bases and J by 6 bases, with 22 bases between. Germline-derived CDR1 and CDR2 are SGHTA and FQGTGA.

The rearrangement links TRBV11-2 to TRBJ2-7; D is possibly TRBD2 (6 bases). CDR1 and CDR2 from the germline V gene are SGHAT and FQNNGV. The V end was cut by 5 bases, the J end by 0 bases, with 11 bases between. This CDR3 spans 14 amino acids. The CDR3 loop is CASSPGTSSYEQYF. The CDR3, as DNA: TGTGCCAGCAGCCCGGGGACTTCCTCCTACGAGCAGTACTTC.

The rearrangement links TRBV28 to TRBJ2-7; 7 bases match TRBD1. The CDR3 spans 18 residues. Germline V CDR1 and CDR2: MDHEN, SYDVKM. The ends lost 7 bases at V and 6 bases at J; junction bases unmatched: 24. The CDR3: CASTPPTGLRPARGEQYF. The DNA for the CDR3 is TGTGCCAGCACCCCCCCGACAGGGTTAAGGCCCGCGAGGGGCGAGCAGTACTTC.

The gene calls are TRBV6-5 and TRBJ1-1, with a possible D match to TRBD1 (5 bases). Trimming removed 11 bases at V and 12 bases at J, with 19 bases between. The CDR3 sequence is 11 residues long. The V gene's germline CDR1 is MNHEY and CDR2 SVGAGI. For the CDR3, the DNA is TGTGCCGGCTCCTGGGCGGGGGAGACTTTCTTT. Translating it yields CAGSWAGETFF.

This chain joins TRBV4-1 and TRBJ1-2, with 12 bases fitting TRBD1. Germline loops: CDR1 MGHRA, CDR2 YSYEKL. Trimming removed 0 bases from V and 6 bases from J; junction bases left unmatched: 5. This CDR3 comprises 16 residues. The CDR3 nucleotides read TGCGCCAGCAGCCAAGATCCCGGGACAGGGGGCGATGGCTACACCTTC. Translated: CASSQDPGTGGDGYTF.

The V call is TRBV5-1, the J call TRBJ2-7; the match to TRBD1 covers 7 bases. CDR3 length equals 15 residues. Trimming took 4 bases from V and 6 from J; bases not matched to a gene: 13. Germline assignment: CDR1 SGHRS and CDR2 YFSETQ. The CDR3 loop reads CASSGTATGLSEQYF. In DNA form, the CDR3 reads TGCGCCAGCAGCGGAACCGCGACAGGGTTGAGCGAGCAGTACTTC.

The rearrangement joins TRBV5-1 to TRBJ2-1; tentative D call: TRBD1 (6 bases). V was pared by 5 bases and J by 0 bases, with 12 bases between. CDR3 length: 15 residues. Germline V gives CDR1 SGHRS, CDR2 YFSETQ. The CDR3 loop reads CASRGGQSSYNEQFF. Here the CDR3 DNA reads TGCGCCAGCAGAGGAGGACAGAGCTCCTACAATGAGCAGTTCTTC.

The chain joins TRBV5-5 to TRBJ2-5; 7 positions match TRBD2. Unmatched junction bases numbered 7, after V lost 3 bases and J lost 2 bases. This CDR3 has 15 residues. Per germline, CDR1 SGHKS and CDR2 YYEKEE (reference sequence). This CDR3 reads CASSYGEGRQETQYF. As DNA, the CDR3 is TGTGCCAGCAGCTATGGGGAGGGACGGCAAGAGACCCAGTACTTC.

Here the CDR3 DNA reads TGTGCCATCAATGACCACTCCTACGAGCAGTACTTC. Translated, it gives CAINDHSYEQYF. J is TRBJ2-7 and V is TRBV10-3, with D unclear. Per germline, CDR1 ENHRY and CDR2 SYGVKD. The V end was cut by 7 bases, the J end by 0 bases, with 7 bases between. CDR3 length equals 12 residues.

This clone was counted once. This rearrangement joins TRBV3-1 (or the pseudogene TRBV3-2) to TRBJ2-1, with 8 bases identical to TRBD1. The V and J ends lost 1 base and 15 bases, in that order; junction bases with no gene match: 11. The germline gives CDR1 LGHDT, CDR2 YNNKEL (reference sequence). There are 14 residues in the CDR3. DNA of the CDR3: TGTGCCAGCAGCCAAGGGCCCGGGACAGGACCGGGGTTCTTC. This sequence encodes CASSQGPGTGPGFF.

The genes are TRBV7-6 and TRBJ2-2; D is undetermined. In germline, CDR1 is SGHVS, CDR2 FNYEAQ. The V end was cut by 2 bases, the J end by 4 bases, with 5 bases between. The CDR3 has 13 amino acids. CDR3 DNA sequence: TGTGCCAGCAGCTTATTAGCCACCGGGGAGCTGTTTTTT. Translation: CASSLLATGELFF.

The CDR3 loop reads CASSRHTNTGELFF. DNA for the CDR3: TGCGCCAGCAGTCGGCACACGAACACCGGGGAGCTGTTTTTT. The gene calls are TRBV23-1 and TRBJ2-2; D unclear. TRBV23-1 is assigned to the ORF class and has an uncertain function. V lost 4 bases and J 0 bases, leaving 6 bases between the germline ends. The CDR3 covers 14 residues.

V is TRBV7-8 and J is TRBJ1-5; unclear D gene. This CDR3 comprises 13 residues. Germline loops: CDR1 SGHVS, CDR2 FQNEAQ. Trimming took off 2 bases at V and 4 bases at J, with 6 bases between the two ends. In DNA form, the CDR3 reads TGTGCCAGCAGCTTATTCCCGAATCAGCCCCAGCATTTT. Translating it yields CASSLFPNQPQHF.

This chain uses TRBV5-5 with TRBJ2-7; the D gene is possibly TRBD1 (7 bases). The CDR3 has 14 residues. Germline V gene lookup returns CDR1 SGHKS and CDR2 YYEKEE (reference sequence). Trimming shortened V by 4 bases and J by 4 bases, and 15 bases separated the two germline ends. CDR3 nucleotides: TGTGCCAGCAGCACCGCGGGACAGACTTACGAGCAGTACTTC. Translated, it gives CASSTAGQTYEQYF.